This is a list of T cell receptor beta chains from one sample in a study of blood T cell repertoires in COVID-19. The protocol was immunoSEQ multiplex PCR, while the TCRdb copy is restricted to in-frame clones and leaves out a portion. The sample records some 240,000 clones, roughly 84% being singletons. Input material: peripheral blood. Receptors were obtained from a woman in her thirties or forties who had recovered from COVID-19. CDR3s include the opening cysteine and the closing phenylalanine or tryptophan. D genes are given only for firm matches. Where a row states a size, it is once, few, many or the class of an expanded clone; other rows omit it.

J | V | D | size | CDR3 | DNA
TRBJ1-5 | TRBV9 | TRBD1 | NA | CASSQGQGRSDQPQHF | TGTGCCAGCAGCCAAGGACAGGGTCGTTCTGATCAGCCCCAGCATTTT
TRBJ1-2 | TRBV10-1 | TRBD1 | NA | CASIPTGGNTNYGYTF | TGCGCCAGCATCCCGACAGGGGGAAACACTAACTATGGCTACACCTTC
TRBJ2-6 | TRBV11-3 | TRBD2 | NA | CASSLAGTSGGEGANVLTF | TGTGCCAGCAGCCTCGCCGGGACTAGCGGGGGGGAAGGGGCCAACGTCCTGACTTTC
TRBJ1-2 | TRBV6-4 | NA | NA | CASSATQGNYGYTF | TGTGCCAGCAGTGCGACACAGGGCAACTATGGCTACACCTTC
TRBJ2-1 | TRBV3-1/TRBV3-2 | TRBD2 | once | CASSQPGLAVANEQFF | TGTGCCAGCAGCCAACCGGGACTAGCGGTCGCCAATGAGCAGTTCTTC
TRBJ1-3 | TRBV7-2 | TRBD1 | NA | CASSKWTGDSSGNTIYF | TGTGCCAGCAGCAAATGGACAGGGGACAGCTCTGGAAACACCATATATTTT
TRBJ1-2 | TRBV27 | TRBD1 | NA | CASQDRGGYGYTF | TGTGCCAGCCAAGACAGGGGTGGCTATGGCTACACCTTC
TRBJ2-5 | TRBV7-6 | NA | NA | CASSPRTAQETQYF | TGTGCCAGCAGCCCCAGGACAGCTCAAGAGACCCAGTACTTC
TRBJ1-1 | TRBV2 | NA | NA | CASSRQVMNTEAFF | TGTGCCAGCAGCCGACAGGTCATGAACACTGAAGCTTTCTTT
TRBJ1-2 | TRBV19 | NA | NA | CASSIGAGVNYGYTF | TGTGCCAGTAGTATAGGGGCAGGGGTTAACTATGGCTACACCTTC
TRBJ1-1 | TRBV19 | TRBD1 | NA | CASTRDRVLNTEAFF | TGTGCCAGTACGCGGGACAGGGTTTTGAACACTGAAGCTTTCTTT
TRBJ2-7 | TRBV7-2 | TRBD1 | NA | CASRVGQGANEQYF | TGTGCCAGCAGGGTAGGACAGGGGGCGAACGAGCAGTACTTC
TRBJ2-2 | TRBV7-2 | NA | NA | CASSSGASVDTGELFF | TGTGCCAGCAGCTCAGGAGCTAGCGTAGACACCGGGGAGCTGTTTTTT
TRBJ2-7 | TRBV28 | NA | once | CASSLTTGREQYF | TGTGCCAGCAGTTTAACGACAGGGAGGGAGCAGTACTTC
TRBJ2-3 | TRBV7-3 | NA | once | CASSLGSGGVIDTQYF | TGTGCCAGCAGCTTAGGGTCTGGCGGGGTTATAGATACGCAGTATTTT
TRBJ2-3 | TRBV9 | NA | NA | CASSIQSDTQYF | TGTGCCAGCAGCATACAGTCGGATACGCAGTATTTT
TRBJ1-4 | TRBV19 | NA | NA | CASSTSGTLNEKLFF | TGTGCCAGTAGTACCTCCGGGACTCTTAATGAAAAACTGTTTTTT
TRBJ1-5 | TRBV28 | NA | NA | CASSLGQGLNQPQHF | TGTGCCAGCAGCTTAGGGCAGGGGCTCAATCAGCCCCAGCATTTT
TRBJ2-5 | TRBV9 | NA | NA | CASSVATQAETQYF | TGTGCCAGCAGCGTAGCTACACAGGCAGAGACCCAGTACTTC
TRBJ1-6 | TRBV7-8 | TRBD1 | NA | CASSYHRDRDSPLHF | TGTGCCAGCAGCTACCACCGGGACAGGGATTCACCCCTCCACTTT
TRBJ2-3 | TRBV24-1 | TRBD2 | few | CAIATSGGSDTQYF | TGTGCCATTGCGACTAGCGGGGGATCAGATACGCAGTATTTT
TRBJ2-5 | TRBV2 | TRBD2 | NA | CASLGGGAETQYF | TGTGCCAGCTTGGGCGGGGGGGCAGAGACCCAGTACTTC
TRBJ1-1 | TRBV5-1 | NA | NA | CASSSPGRSEAFF | TGCGCCAGCAGCTCCCCCGGTCGAAGTGAAGCTTTCTTT
TRBJ1-1 | TRBV7-9 | NA | NA | CASRQNTEAFF | TGTGCCAGTCGACAGAACACTGAAGCTTTCTTT
TRBJ1-2 | TRBV19 | TRBD1 | NA | CASSSRQGSSYGYTF | TGTGCCAGTAGTTCTCGACAGGGGAGTTCTTATGGCTACACCTTC
TRBJ2-3 | TRBV29-1 | NA | NA | CSVEDWGQNTDTQYF | TGCAGCGTTGAAGATTGGGGACAAAATACAGATACGCAGTATTTT
TRBJ1-1 | TRBV11-2 | TRBD1 | NA | CASSLGQGRTEAFF | TGTGCCAGCAGCTTAGGACAGGGGAGGACTGAAGCTTTCTTT
TRBJ2-1 | TRBV20-1 | TRBD1 | NA | CSASSGQGYNEQFF | TGCAGTGCTAGTTCGGGACAGGGGTACAATGAGCAGTTCTTC
TRBJ1-5 | TRBV3-1/TRBV3-2 | TRBD1 | NA | CASSHARQGQPQHF | TGTGCCAGCAGCCATGCCAGACAGGGTCAGCCCCAGCATTTT
TRBJ2-2 | TRBV4-3 | NA | NA | CASSQEYGVTGNLGELFF | TGCGCCAGCAGCCAAGAATACGGGGTGACAGGCAACCTCGGGGAGCTGTTTTTT
TRBJ1-1 | TRBV11-2 | NA | few | CASTRGITEAFF | TGTGCCAGCACCAGGGGAATCACTGAAGCTTTCTTT
TRBJ2-3 | TRBV9 | TRBD2 | many | CASSVVGTSGVTDTQYF | TGTGCCAGCAGCGTAGTAGGTACTAGCGGGGTCACAGATACGCAGTATTTT
TRBJ1-6 | TRBV6-5 | NA | NA | CASSYGSSGINSPLHF | TGTGCCAGCAGTTACGGTTCGTCGGGAATTAATTCACCCCTCCACTTT
TRBJ1-4 | TRBV28 | NA | NA | CASSFGNEKLFF | TGTGCCAGCAGTTTCGGGAATGAAAAACTGTTTTTT
TRBJ2-1 | TRBV20-1 | NA | NA | CSASPGDYSYNEQFF | TGCAGTGCTAGTCCAGGGGACTACTCCTACAATGAGCAGTTCTTC
TRBJ2-7 | TRBV28 | NA | NA | CASSLLNGAYEQYF | TGTGCCAGCAGTTTATTGAACGGAGCCTACGAGCAGTACTTC
TRBJ2-3 | TRBV27 | TRBD2 | NA | CASSLSSGVTDTQYF | TGTGCCAGCAGTTTATCTAGCGGGGTAACAGATACGCAGTATTTT
TRBJ1-2 | TRBV7-2 | NA | NA | CASSTGQRSNYGYTF | TGTGCCAGCAGCACAGGACAGCGGTCTAACTATGGCTACACCTTC
TRBJ2-2 | TRBV11-2 | NA | NA | CASSYDRSTGELFF | TGTGCCAGCAGCTACGACAGGAGCACCGGGGAGCTGTTTTTT
TRBJ2-3 | TRBV6-2/TRBV6-3 | NA | NA | CASSYLTDTQYF | TGTGCCAGCAGTTACCTCACAGATACGCAGTATTTT
TRBJ2-3 | TRBV7-9 | TRBD2 | NA | CASSPTPPGLAPDTQYF | TGTGCCAGCAGCCCGACCCCGCCGGGACTAGCGCCAGATACGCAGTATTTT
TRBJ1-5 | TRBV2 | NA | NA | CASSYTGIRNQPQHF | TGTGCCAGCAGTTACACAGGTATTCGTAATCAGCCCCAGCATTTT
TRBJ1-4 | TRBV5-1 | NA | NA | CASSLTGATNEKLFF | TGCGCCAGCAGCTTGACAGGTGCAACTAATGAAAAACTGTTTTTT
TRBJ2-7 | TRBV28 | NA | NA | CASSLVGDMDFSYEQYF | TGTGCCAGCAGTTTAGTGGGAGATATGGATTTCTCCTACGAGCAGTACTTC
TRBJ2-5 | TRBV2 | NA | once | CASSEVLETQYF | TGTGCCAGCAGTGAAGTCTTGGAGACCCAGTACTTC
TRBJ1-1 | TRBV19 | NA | NA | CASSIGATNTEAFF | TGTGCCAGTAGTATAGGGGCTACGAACACTGAAGCTTTCTTT
TRBJ1-4 | TRBV18 | NA | NA | CASSVRGADEKLFF | TGTGCCAGCTCCGTCAGAGGCGCCGATGAAAAACTGTTTTTT
TRBJ1-1 | TRBV7-2 | TRBD1 | many | CASSFSTGLNTEAFF | TGTGCCAGCAGCTTCTCGACAGGGTTGAACACTGAAGCTTTCTTT
TRBJ1-1 | TRBV18 | TRBD1 | once | CASSSTGGLREAFF | TGTGCCAGCTCATCGACAGGGGGCCTGCGGGAAGCTTTCTTT